This TCR beta chain is drawn from a study of cytomegalovirus exposure and HLA in healthy donors. For the study at large: The study's early data release held about 77 million unique TCRs from HLA-typed donors.

The PCR used 60 Vbeta and 13 Jbeta primers. As handled by the study authors: Roughly 11 million shared chains were among approximately 87 million unique TCR beta chains counted in a later analysis. Clones were sequenced by immunoSEQ multiplex PCR, and TCRdb holds only the in-frame ones, with some missing. V and J calls plus clone size are reproduced from that table; the DNA served to infer D and trimming. The data contain 110,000 to 150,000 clones, approximately 68% of them singletons. With regard to this clone: Its antigen is still unknown.

General study points: Through in vitro validation, a few CMV-associated chains were shown to be specific for CMV antigens.

Germline CDR1 is MNHNY and CDR2 is SVGAGI (reference sequence). This CDR3 is 16 amino acids long. J gave up 0 bases and V 5 bases, and 8 bases lay outside the gene matches. Each donor's status was that of a healthy bone marrow donor. Sequenced input: PBMCs. The rearrangement links TRBV6-6 to TRBJ2-3; 7 bases agree with TRBD1. This TCR came from a man between 35 and 55 years old in good health and CMV-seronegative. CDR3 protein: CASSPDRATSTDTQYF. CDR3 in DNA: TGTGCCAGCAGTCCCGACAGGGCAACAAGCACAGATACGCAGTATTTT.